Listed below are T cell receptor beta chains from one sample, sequenced in a study of multiple sclerosis patients with progressive multifocal leukoencephalopathy. Clones were sequenced by immunoSEQ multiplex PCR, and TCRdb holds only the in-frame ones, with some missing. The sample includes approximately 31,000 clones, around 91% seen only once; the top ten take about 1.5%. Sequencing input: PBMCs. The source is a human donor with multiple sclerosis. The CDR3 runs from the conserved cysteine through the conserved F or W. The order of the fields is J gene, V gene, CDR3 protein.

TRBJ2-1,TRBV4-3,CASSQDWGRAYNEQFF
TRBJ1-2,TRBV27,CASSFGTSNYGYTF
TRBJ1-3,TRBV5-6,CASSFSRQGDTIYF
TRBJ2-7,TRBV18,CASSPPDRVDEQYF
TRBJ2-1,TRBV7-2,CASSLKGELGLWGQFF
TRBJ2-4,TRBV28,CASSPYTGSAKNIQYF
TRBJ2-2,TRBV14,CASSHRTSGANTGELFF
TRBJ1-1,TRBV9,CASSPRDSRATEAFF
TRBJ2-1,TRBV5-4,CASSINLAGGNEQFF
TRBJ1-1,TRBV19,CATAAGRMNTEAFF
TRBJ2-1,TRBV10-3,CAISDPGGAYNEQFF
TRBJ2-5,TRBV6-5,CASTPLAGAGEQYF
TRBJ2-3,TRBV5-1,CASSSGQGTTDTQYF
TRBJ2-5,TRBV11-2,CASSFGTRGGETQYF
TRBJ2-4,TRBV7-2,CASSTPSGRGVAKNIQYF
TRBJ1-4,TRBV7-6,CASSLIAASWTNEKLFF
TRBJ1-1,TRBV6-4,CASRSKQNTEAFF
TRBJ2-6,TRBV7-2,CASSSLARGSGANVLTF
TRBJ2-2,TRBV18,CASSPVREAGELFF
TRBJ2-5,TRBV30,CAWSGAAAWETQYF
TRBJ2-1,TRBV4-3,CASSREIYNEQFF
TRBJ2-1,TRBV7-2,CASSLGSRVTSEQFF
TRBJ1-5,TRBV19,CASSPILQPQHF
TRBJ1-2,TRBV10-3,CAIRTPPPGPYGYTF
TRBJ2-2,TRBV6-6,CASIAYANTGELFF
TRBJ1-4,TRBV2,CASSGQGREKLFF
TRBJ2-7,TRBV5-4,CASSWGGLAYEQYF
TRBJ1-1,TRBV28,CASSFSPGSLNTEAFF
TRBJ2-1,TRBV7-2,CASTFPPASGVHNEQFF
TRBJ2-3,TRBV7-3,CASSLQGAGTDTQYF
TRBJ2-3,TRBV9,CASSVAAGWDTQYF
TRBJ1-4,TRBV25-1,CASSIRGATNEKLFF
.,TRBV28,CASSTSGFYEQYF
TRBJ2-7,TRBV27,CASSFTAFGEQYF
TRBJ2-6,TRBV15,CATSGAPGANVLTF
TRBJ1-3,TRBV7-9,CASSTGQGGVGNTIYF
TRBJ1-4,TRBV9,CASSVGGERGEKLFF